This T cell receptor beta chain derives from a study of T cell repertoires in cytomegalovirus infection. About the research overall: Use of recently identified HLA-C-restricted and well-studied HLA-B-restricted CMV epitopes was part of the study. Both CMV infection and a matching HLA type were indicated by public TCR beta signatures. The study's findings and limits: Dominating the ex vivo response were TCR beta clonotypes that were CMV-specific and HLA-C-restricted.

As for this clonotype: Its antigen is still unknown.

TCRdb redid the calling of the reads with MiXCR, one entry per CDR3 protein. This sample has fewer than 60,000 distinct CDR3 sequences, with less than 20% found just once. CDR1 SGHTA and CDR2 FQGNSA come from the germline V gene. The CDR3 is made up of 16 amino acids. V gave up 2 bases and J gave up 2 bases, with 15 bases separating them. Material: CD8+ T cells from cultured PBMCs, obtained from culture after CMV antigen stimulation. The chain employs TRBV7-2 and TRBJ2-5; D may be TRBD1 or TRBD2 (5 bases each). The TCR sequence derives from a human donor in good health (CMV status not recorded). Some clones in this sample may be carry-over from other donors' samples. The CDR3 loop reads CASSLYGTDLQETQYF. The CDR3, as DNA: TGTGCCAGCAGCTTATATGGGACCGACCTTCAAGAGACCCAGTACTTC.